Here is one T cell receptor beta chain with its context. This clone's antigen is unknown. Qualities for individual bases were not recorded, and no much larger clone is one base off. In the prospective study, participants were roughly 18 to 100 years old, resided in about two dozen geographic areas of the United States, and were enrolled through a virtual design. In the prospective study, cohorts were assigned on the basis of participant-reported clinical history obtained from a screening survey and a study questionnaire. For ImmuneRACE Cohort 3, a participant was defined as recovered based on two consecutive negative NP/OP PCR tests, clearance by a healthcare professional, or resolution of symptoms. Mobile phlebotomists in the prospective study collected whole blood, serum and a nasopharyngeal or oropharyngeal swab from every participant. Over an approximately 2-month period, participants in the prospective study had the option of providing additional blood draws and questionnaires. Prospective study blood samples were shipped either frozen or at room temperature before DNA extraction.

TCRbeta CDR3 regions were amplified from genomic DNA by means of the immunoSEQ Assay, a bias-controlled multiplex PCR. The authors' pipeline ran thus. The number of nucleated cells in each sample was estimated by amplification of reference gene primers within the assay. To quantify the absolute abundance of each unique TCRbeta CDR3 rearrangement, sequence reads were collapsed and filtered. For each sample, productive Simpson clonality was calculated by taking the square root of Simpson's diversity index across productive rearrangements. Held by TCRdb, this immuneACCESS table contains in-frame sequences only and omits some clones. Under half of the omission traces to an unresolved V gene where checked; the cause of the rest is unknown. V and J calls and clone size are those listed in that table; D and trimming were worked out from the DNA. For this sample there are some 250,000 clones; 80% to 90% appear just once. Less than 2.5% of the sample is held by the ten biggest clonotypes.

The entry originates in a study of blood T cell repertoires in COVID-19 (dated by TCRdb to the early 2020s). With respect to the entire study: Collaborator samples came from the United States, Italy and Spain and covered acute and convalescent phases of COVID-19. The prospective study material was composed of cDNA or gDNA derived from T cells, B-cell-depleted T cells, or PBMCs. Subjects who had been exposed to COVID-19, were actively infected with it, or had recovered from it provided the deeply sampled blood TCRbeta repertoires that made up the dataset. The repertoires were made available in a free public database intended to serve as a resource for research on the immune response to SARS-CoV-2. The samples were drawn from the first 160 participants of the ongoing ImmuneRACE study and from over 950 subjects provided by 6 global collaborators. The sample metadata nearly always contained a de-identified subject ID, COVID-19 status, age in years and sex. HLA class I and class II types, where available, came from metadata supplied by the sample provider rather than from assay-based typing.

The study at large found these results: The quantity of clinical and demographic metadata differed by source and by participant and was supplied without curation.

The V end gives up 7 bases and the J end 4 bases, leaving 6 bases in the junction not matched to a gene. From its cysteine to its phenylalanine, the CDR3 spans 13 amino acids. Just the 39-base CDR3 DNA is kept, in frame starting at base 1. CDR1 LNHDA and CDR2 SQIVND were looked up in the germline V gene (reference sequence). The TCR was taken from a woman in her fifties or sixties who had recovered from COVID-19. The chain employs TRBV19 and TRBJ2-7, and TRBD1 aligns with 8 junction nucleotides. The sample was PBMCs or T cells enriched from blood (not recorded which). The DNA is TGTGCCAGTATCGGACAGGGAGAGTACGAGCAGTACTTC. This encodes CASIGQGEYEQYF.